This T cell receptor beta chain is from a study of CD8 T cells in ankylosing spondylitis. Regarding the study as a whole: Blood from ankylosing spondylitis patients appeared to carry a characteristic roughly 8-variant TCR beta motif.

A few counts support this clonotype. Antigen unknown. Each CDR3 protein gets one entry after TCRdb re-called the 5' RACE reads with MiXCR. The data show fewer than 130,000 distinct CDR3 sequences, around 24% seen once. This receptor was identified in a male donor with ankylosing spondylitis. The sequenced sample consisted of synovial fluid, either unsorted or a sorted T cell fraction (not recorded which).

The DNA of the CDR3 is TGTGCCATCAGTCTGGACGGCGTCGGGGAGCAGTTCTTC. Its translation is CAISLDGVGEQFF. The J gene is TRBJ2-1, the V gene TRBV10-3, with D uncertain. V was pared by 5 bases and J by 10 bases, with 15 bases between. The CDR3 loop spans 13 amino acids. Germline values: CDR1 ENHRY, CDR2 SYGVKD.